This T cell receptor beta chain derives from a study of patients and donors after allogeneic stem cell transplantation. Trimming pared 6 bases from V and 0 bases from J, leaving 9 bases between. Looked up from germline, CDR1 is MNHNS and CDR2 is SASEGT. The CDR3 runs 14 residues. Each CDR3 protein gets one entry after TCRdb re-called the RT-PCR reads with MiXCR. The data contain over 150,000 distinct CDR3 sequences, about 32% of them seen just once; the ten biggest clones take up around 3.3%. The TCR comes from a human donor who was either an allogeneic HSCT recipient or a stem cell or donor lymphocyte infusion donor (not recorded which). It is not recorded whose cells these are; they may come from a transplant donor. The V and J genes are TRBV6-1 and TRBJ1-5; TRBD1 is a possible D gene (5 bases). Sequencing was carried out using blood, either unsorted or a sorted T cell fraction (not recorded which). The DNA of the CDR3 is TGTGCCAGCAGCAACAGGTATAGCAATCAGCCCCAGCATTTT. Encoded protein: CASSNRYSNQPQHF.